Below, 6 T cell receptor beta chains from the same sample are listed, as sequenced in a study of blood T cells in healthy people across ages. Primers used in a second PCR of roughly 7 to 12 cycles were a sample-barcoded 5' primer and a J-beta primer mix. TCRdb passed the 5' RACE reads through MiXCR, listing each CDR3 protein once. The repertoire holds about 780,000 distinct CDR3 sequences, with about half as singletons. Sequencing was carried out using blood. The receptors derive from an elderly man in good health.

The chain carries TRBV6-6 and TRBJ1-2; the D is unclear. The CDR3 loop spans 14 amino acids. Trimming stripped 7 bases from V and 2 bases from J, with 14 bases between. Germline V CDR1 and CDR2: MNHNY, SVGAGI (reference sequence). CDR3 in DNA: TGTGCCAGCACCTTACTCGATGGGAACTATGGCTACACCTTC. Protein product: CASTLLDGNYGYTF.

J is TRBJ2-5 and V is TRBV20-1; D gene ambiguous. The J call is in doubt because the DNA end fits TRBJ2-7 better. Germline CDR1 is DFQATT and CDR2 is SNEGSKA (reference sequence). The CDR3 covers 13 residues. The CDR3 coding sequence is TGCAGTGCTCATGACACTCGCTCCTACGAGCAGTACTTC. It specifies CSAHDTRSYEQYF.

The chain recombines TRBV29-1 with TRBJ1-1; D uncertain. Between the trimmed V and J ends, which lost 6 bases and 1 base, there was a span of 9 bases. Germline values: CDR1 SQVTM, CDR2 ANQGSEA. There are 12 residues in the CDR3. The CDR3 is CSVGRTNTEAFF. For the CDR3, the DNA is TGCAGCGTCGGACGGACGAACACTGAAGCTTTCTTT.

This clonotype has more than one count but fewer than ten. The chain uses TRBV7-9 and TRBJ2-5; weak D call: TRBD1 (5 bases). Germline V gene sequence: CDR1 SEHNR, CDR2 FQNEAQ (reference sequence). The length of the CDR3 is 15 residues. Deletions cut 7 bases from V and 3 bases from J, with 18 bases between. The CDR3 region is CASTIKGLGEETQYF. As DNA, the CDR3 is TGTGCCAGCACTATAAAGGGGCTCGGCGAAGAGACCCAGTACTTC.

The CDR3 DNA reads TGCAGCGTTGGGACTAGCGACAATGAGCAGTTCTTC. Protein product: CSVGTSDNEQFF. The genes are TRBV29-1 and TRBJ2-1, with 9 bases fitting TRBD2. This CDR3 region has 12 residues. The germline CDR1 and CDR2 sequences are SQVTM and ANQGSEA. J was trimmed by 5 bases and V by 4 bases; bases with no gene match: 0.

This clonotype was observed a few times. The genes are TRBV28 and TRBJ2-3; 9 bases map to TRBD2. The CDR3 loop spans 16 amino acids. The germline CDR1 and CDR2 sequences are MDHEN and SYDVKM. J gave up 2 bases and V 6 bases, and 9 bases lay outside the gene matches. In DNA form, the CDR3 reads TGTGCCAGCAGCTCTAGCGGGGCCGACCACACAGATACGCAGTATTTT. The encoded protein is CASSSSGADHTDTQYF.